The source of this TCR beta chain is a study of blood T cell repertoires in COVID-19. Background on the study: The analysed material was cDNA or gDNA that came from T cells, B-cell-depleted T cells, or PBMCs.

This CDR3 has 16 residues. The germline V gene encodes CDR1 MGHDK and CDR2 SYGVNS. V shed 2 bases and J shed 8 bases, with 21 bases lying between them. In the authors' workflow: From reference gene primer amplification, estimates of nucleated cell counts were derived. Sequencing used immunoSEQ multiplex PCR; TCRdb keeps in-frame clones, though not all of them. That table gives V, J and clone size, and the DNA gave D and trimming. The profile shows 300,000 or so clones, 85% to 90% of them singletons. The chain employs TRBV25-1 and TRBJ1-2; D might be TRBD1 (6 bases). The sequence was collected from a woman in her 50s who had been exposed to COVID-19. Sequencing input: PBMCs or T cells enriched from blood (not recorded which). CDR3 DNA: TGTGCCAGCAGTGAAGGCGGTCAAGGGGGTCCACCAGGCTACACCTTC. Protein sequence: CASSEGGQGGPPGYTF.